This paragraph covers one TCR beta chain sequence. Its target is not known. The data derive from a study of monozygotic twins with inflammatory bowel disease. Findings of the study overall: Distinguishing T cell subtypes was not possible. IBD patients shared fewer clonotypes with others than healthy twins, especially with disease activity. On the inverse Simpson index, IBD patients scored lower for TCRbeta diversity than healthy co-twins.

The germline V gene has CDR1 MGHDK and CDR2 SYGVNS. The CDR3 has 16 residues. From the 5' RACE reads, TCRdb lists one entry per CDR3 protein and no DNA. The sample table sets out more than 300,000 distinct CDR3 sequences. Sequenced input: blood. J is TRBJ2-5 and V is TRBV25-1; TCRdb picks TRBD1, but there is no DNA to check that call. This TCR was recovered from a human donor with ulcerative colitis or Crohn's disease, or a healthy co-twin of an affected twin (not recorded which). CDR3: CASSEFRAGGGETQYF.